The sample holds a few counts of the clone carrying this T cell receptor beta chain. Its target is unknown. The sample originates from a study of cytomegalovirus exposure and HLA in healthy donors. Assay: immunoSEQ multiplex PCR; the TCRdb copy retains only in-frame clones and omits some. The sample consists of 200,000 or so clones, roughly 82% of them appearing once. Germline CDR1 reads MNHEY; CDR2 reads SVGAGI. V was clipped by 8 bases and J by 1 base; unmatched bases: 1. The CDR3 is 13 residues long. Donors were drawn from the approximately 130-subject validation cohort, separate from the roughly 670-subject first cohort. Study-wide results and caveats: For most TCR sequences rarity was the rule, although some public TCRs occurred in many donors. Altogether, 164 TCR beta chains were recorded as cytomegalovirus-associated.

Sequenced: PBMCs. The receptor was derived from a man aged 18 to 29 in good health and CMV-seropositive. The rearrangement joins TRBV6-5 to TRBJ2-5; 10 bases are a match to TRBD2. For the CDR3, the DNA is TGTGCCAGCCGGACTAGCGGCCAAGAGACCCAGTACTTC. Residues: CASRTSGQETQYF.